The 3 T cell receptor beta chains given below trace back to one sample, sequenced in a study of blood T cell repertoires in COVID-19. Using immunoSEQ multiplex PCR, the repertoire was profiled, and TCRdb retains in-frame clones only, with some absent. The sample yields 300,000 to 350,000 clones, 80% to 90% seen once. The material sequenced was PBMCs or T cells enriched from blood (not recorded which). Every receptor here comes from a young man who had recovered from COVID-19.

The rearrangement uses TRBV30 and TRBJ2-2; TRBD2 aligns across 8 bases. This CDR3 has 15 residues. After removal of 4 bases from V and 4 bases from J, the junction contained 8 bases not matched to a gene. Germline V gene data show CDR1 as GTSNPN and CDR2 as SVGIG (reference sequence). The CDR3 sequence: CAWTIGGVLTGELFF. In DNA form, the CDR3 reads TGTGCCTGGACCATCGGGGGGGTGCTCACCGGGGAGCTGTTTTTT.

In DNA, the CDR3 is TGTGCCAGCAGCTCTTTACAAAGTGGGACAGGGACTTCACCCCTCCACTTT. Residues: CASSSLQSGTGTSPLHF. The rearrangement links TRBV9 to TRBJ1-6, with 9 bases identical to TRBD1. Per the germline V gene, CDR1 is SGDLS and CDR2 is YYNGEE. V lost 4 bases to trimming and J lost 9 bases; unmatched junction nucleotides: 14. The CDR3 loop spans 17 amino acids.

The rearrangement links TRBV18 to TRBJ2-3, with 9 nucleotides matching TRBD2. There are 20 residues in the CDR3. The germline CDR1 and CDR2 sequences are KGHSH and LQKENI. Unmatched junction bases numbered 21, after V lost 3 bases and J lost 5 bases. CDR3 nucleotide sequence: TGTGCCAGCTCACCTTATTTCTGGCGGGGGGGCTCCGTAAGGCAAGATACGCAGTATTTT. Its translation is CASSPYFWRGGSVRQDTQYF.